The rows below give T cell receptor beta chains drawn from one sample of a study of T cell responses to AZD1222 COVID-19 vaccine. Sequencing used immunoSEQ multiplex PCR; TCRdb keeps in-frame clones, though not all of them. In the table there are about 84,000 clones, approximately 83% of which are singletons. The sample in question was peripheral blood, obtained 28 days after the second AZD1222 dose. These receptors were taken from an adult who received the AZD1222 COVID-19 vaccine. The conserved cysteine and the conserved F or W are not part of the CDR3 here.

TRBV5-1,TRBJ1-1,ASSFTIAEGTEAF
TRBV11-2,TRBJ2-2,ASSFGGGTGELF
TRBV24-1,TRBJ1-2,ATSDRRTGNYGYT
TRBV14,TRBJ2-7,ASSYPRVRPYEQY
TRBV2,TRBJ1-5,ASSEWGNQPQH
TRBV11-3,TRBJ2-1,ASSLEGYEQF
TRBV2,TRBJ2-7,ASSGEYEQY
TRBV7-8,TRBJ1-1,ASSLVSGIAF
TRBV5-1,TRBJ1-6,ASSLSQLLNSPLH
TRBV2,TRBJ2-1,ASSVGRFNEQF
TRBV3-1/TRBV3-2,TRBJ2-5,ASSKTLGVQETQY
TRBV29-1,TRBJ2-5,SVVQSGPETQY
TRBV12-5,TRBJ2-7,APLLLYEQY
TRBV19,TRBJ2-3,ASSTRGLAGGTDTQY
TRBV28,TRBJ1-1,ASSLWGTGTGDTEAF
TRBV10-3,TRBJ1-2,AISEKRVRGNYGYT
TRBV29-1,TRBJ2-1,SVRAYNEQF
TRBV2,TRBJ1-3,ASSDGPQVSGNTIY
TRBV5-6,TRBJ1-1,ASSFTGGTGFRTEAF
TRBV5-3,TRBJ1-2,ARSWGQGAHGYT
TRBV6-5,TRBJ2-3,ASSPTGLLTDTQY
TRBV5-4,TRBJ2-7,ASSLGRGGAYEQY
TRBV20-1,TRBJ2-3,SASSRGAFTQY
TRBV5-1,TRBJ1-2,ASSPEGRKFYT
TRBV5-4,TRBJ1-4,ASSRGSPTNEKLF
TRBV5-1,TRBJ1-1,ASRARDRNTEAF
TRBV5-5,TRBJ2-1,ASSLGLAGRYEQF
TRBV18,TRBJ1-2,ASSPPRDPNGYT
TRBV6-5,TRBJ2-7,ASSYPGTGHYEQY
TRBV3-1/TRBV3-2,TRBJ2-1,ASSQDSGVYSYNEQF
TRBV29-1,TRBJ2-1,SAQRGQGRGEQF
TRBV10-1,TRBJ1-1,LPGGGAEAF
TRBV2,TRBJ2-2,ASRIRTVQTGELF
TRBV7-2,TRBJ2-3,ASSLGGADTQY
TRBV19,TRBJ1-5,ASSLQGSANSNQPQH
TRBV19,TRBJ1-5,ASSIYPRDSSNQPQH
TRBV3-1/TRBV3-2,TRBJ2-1,ASSLVPGAGVAEQF
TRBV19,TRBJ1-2,ASIETGSPDYGYT
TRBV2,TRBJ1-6,ASSEGQGNSPLH
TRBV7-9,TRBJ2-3,ASSLGVRTDTQY
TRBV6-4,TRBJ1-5,ASSLDSSGNQPQH
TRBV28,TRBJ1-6,ASSLWMPGGGGTYNSPLH
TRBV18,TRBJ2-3,ASSGTGVRADTQY
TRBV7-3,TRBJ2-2,ASSLNGGNTGELF
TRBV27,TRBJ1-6,ASTVRSYNSPLH
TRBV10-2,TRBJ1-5,ASSESGVNQPQH
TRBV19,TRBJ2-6,ATTRQGFGANVLT
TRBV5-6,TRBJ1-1,ASSPGTDPEAF
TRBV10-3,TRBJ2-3,AISTGQRNTDTQY